Presented here are 14 T cell receptor beta chains from one specimen sequenced in a study of shared clonotypes between healthy human individuals. Terminally differentiated effector memory CD45RA+ cells were left out of the naive CD8 fraction, which was CD45RO-negative and positively selected for CCR7. Profiled with immunoSEQ multiplex PCR; TCRdb holds only in-frame clones, not every one. The data hold about 2.1 million clones, with roughly 93% observed a single time. Sequencing used naive CD8+ T cells from PBMCs. The source of these receptors is a man between 18 and 29 years old in good health. Some clones in this sample may be carry-over from other donors' samples.

The gene calls are TRBV6-5 and TRBJ1-2; D gene unclear. Trimming stripped 4 bases from V and 10 bases from J, with 10 bases between. Germline V lookup: CDR1 MNHEY, CDR2 SVGAGI. The CDR3 has 11 amino acids. The CDR3 sequence is CASSSGMDYTF. DNA of the CDR3: TGTGCCAGCAGTTCCGGGATGGACTACACCTTC.

DNA for the CDR3: TGTGCCAGTAGTAAGGGTCGGGAGGGACGCACTGAAGCTTTCTTT. Translation gives CASSKGREGRTEAFF. The rearrangement uses TRBV19 and TRBJ1-1; TRBD1 might be the D (5 bases). The V end lost 4 bases, the J end lost 4 bases, and 16 bases lay between the germline ends. Looked up from germline, CDR1 is LNHDA and CDR2 is SQIVND (reference sequence). The CDR3 loop spans 15 amino acids. The full variable domain, completed using reference TRBV19 and TRBJ1-1, is DGGITQSPKYLFRKEGQNVTLSCEQNLNHDAMYWYRQDPGQGLRLIYYSQIVNDFQKGDIAEGYSVSREKKESFPLTVTSAQKNPTAFYLCASSKGREGRTEAFFGQGTRLTVV.

This chain links TRBV18 with TRBJ2-7, with 9 positions matching TRBD2. This CDR3 region has 16 residues. The ends lost 2 bases at V and 3 bases at J; junction bases unmatched: 8. The germline gives CDR1 KGHSH, CDR2 LQKENI. CDR3: CASSPSRREGLYEQYF. The CDR3 DNA reads as TGTGCCAGCTCACCAAGCCGGCGGGAGGGCCTCTACGAGCAGTACTTC.

This chain connects TRBV28 to TRBJ2-5; unclear D gene. The length of the CDR3 is 15 residues. Germline CDR1 is MDHEN and CDR2 is SYDVKM. The V and J ends lost 5 bases and 0 bases respectively, with 13 bases between them. The CDR3 protein is CASSPLGSYQETQYF. DNA of the CDR3: TGTGCCAGCAGTCCCCTGGGGTCGTACCAAGAGACCCAGTACTTC.

The rearrangement uses TRBV11-1 and TRBJ2-7; D is unresolved. The length of the CDR3 is 13 residues. With 2 bases removed from V and 4 bases from J, the gap between germline ends came to 9 bases. CDR1 is SGHAT and CDR2 is FQDESV in the germline V gene (reference sequence). The CDR3 region has the DNA TGTGCCAGCAGCTTATTTATAACGTACGAGCAGTACTTC. Its protein product is CASSLFITYEQYF.

CDR3 loop: CASSGSREETQYF. CDR3 sequence (DNA): TGTGCCAGCAGCGGGAGCAGGGAGGAGACCCAGTACTTC. The gene calls are TRBV28 and TRBJ2-5; D might be TRBD2 (6 bases). Germline V gives CDR1 MDHEN, CDR2 SYDVKM. This CDR3 comprises 13 residues. Trimming stripped 6 bases from V and 5 bases from J, with 13 bases between. The variable domain in full, with the rest retrieved from reference TRBV28 and TRBJ2-5, is DVKVTQSSRYLVKRTGEKVFLECVQDMDHENMFWYRQDPGLGLRLIYFSYDVKMKEKGDIPEGYSVSREKKERFSLILESASTNQTSMYLCASSGSREETQYFGPGTRLLVL.

The chain couples TRBV5-5 to TRBJ2-7; TRBD1 aligns across 7 bases. The germline V gene has CDR1 SGHKS and CDR2 YYEKEE (reference sequence). Trimming removed 3 bases from V and 2 bases from J; junction bases left unmatched: 11. CDR3 length: 16 amino acids. CDR3 region: CASSWPLGQKTYEQYF. The CDR3, as DNA: TGTGCCAGCAGCTGGCCCTTGGGACAGAAGACCTACGAGCAGTACTTC. The full variable domain, in which reference TRBV5-5 and TRBJ2-7 provide the parts outside the CDR3, is DAGVTQSPTHLIKTRGQQVTLRCSPISGHKSVSWYQQVLGQGPQFIFQYYEKEERGRGNFPDRFSARQFPNYSSELNVNALLLGDSALYLCASSWPLGQKTYEQYFGPGTRLTVT.

Here the CDR3 DNA reads TGCGCCAGCAGTGATCGTAGCGGGAGCTCCTACAATGAGCAGTTCTTC. It encodes CASSDRSGSSYNEQFF. The chain couples TRBV10-2 to TRBJ2-1; TRBD2 agrees at 9 bases. V shed 3 bases and J 0 bases; nucleotides not matched to a gene: 3. This CDR3 spans 16 amino acids. Germline V gene sequence: CDR1 WSHSY, CDR2 SAAADI.

On this clone itself: Other nucleotide sequences from this sample produce the same CDR3. The chain couples TRBV2 to TRBJ2-7; perhaps TRBD2 as D (6 bases). Germline V gene lookup returns CDR1 SNHLY and CDR2 FYNNEI. The V end lost 6 bases, the J end lost 1 base, and 10 bases lay between the germline ends. The CDR3 runs to 13 residues. The CDR3 DNA sequence: TGTGCCAGCAGGGATCGGGGGTCCTACGAGCAGTACTTC. It translates to CASRDRGSYEQYF.

The chain carries TRBV13 and TRBJ2-7; D may be TRBD2 (6 bases). Between the trimmed V and J ends, which lost 4 bases and 2 bases, there was a span of 21 bases. The CDR3 is 17 residues long. Looked up from germline, CDR1 is PRHDT and CDR2 is FYEKMQ (reference sequence). CDR3 DNA: TGTGCCAGCAGCTCAGGGAGGCTCGCCATCCGCCCCTACGAGCAGTACTTC. Residues: CASSSGRLAIRPYEQYF.

The CDR3 is CASSNPLGVEQFF. In DNA form, the CDR3 reads TGTGCCAGCAGTAACCCTTTGGGGGTTGAGCAGTTCTTC. The J gene is TRBJ2-1, the V gene TRBV27; D possibly matches TRBD1 or TRBD2 (5 bases each). CDR1 is MNHEY, CDR2 SMNVEV, per germline (reference sequence). V was trimmed by 5 bases and J by 9 bases, leaving 14 bases between them. The CDR3 has 13 residues.

Comments on this clone: Other DNA sequences in this sample translate to the same CDR3. The chain uses TRBV27 and TRBJ2-7, with D possibly TRBD2 on 7 matching bases. Trimming took off 0 bases at V and 2 bases at J, with 11 bases between the two ends. The CDR3 covers 15 residues. The germline V gene has CDR1 MNHEY and CDR2 SMNVEV (reference sequence). This CDR3 reads CASSLSGGAAYEQYF. CDR3 DNA sequence: TGTGCCAGCAGTTTATCTGGGGGGGCAGCCTACGAGCAGTACTTC.

This rearrangement joins TRBV27 to TRBJ2-7, with 7 bases lining up with TRBD2. This CDR3 spans 16 amino acids. The germline gives CDR1 MNHEY, CDR2 SMNVEV (reference sequence). With V trimmed by 5 bases and J by 2 bases, 12 bases remained unmatched. The CDR3 DNA reads TGTGCCAGCAGTGTACTGGGAACTAGCGAACCCTACGAGCAGTACTTC. Protein product: CASSVLGTSEPYEQYF.

This clone has only a few counts. This rearrangement joins TRBV28 to TRBJ1-1; D is undetermined. Germline CDR1 reads MDHEN; CDR2 reads SYDVKM. This CDR3 is 12 amino acids long. The V gene lost 6 bases and the J gene lost 5 bases, with 10 bases spanning the gap. This chain's CDR3 is CASSPAWTEAFF. For the CDR3, the DNA is TGTGCCAGCAGCCCCGCATGGACTGAAGCTTTCTTT.